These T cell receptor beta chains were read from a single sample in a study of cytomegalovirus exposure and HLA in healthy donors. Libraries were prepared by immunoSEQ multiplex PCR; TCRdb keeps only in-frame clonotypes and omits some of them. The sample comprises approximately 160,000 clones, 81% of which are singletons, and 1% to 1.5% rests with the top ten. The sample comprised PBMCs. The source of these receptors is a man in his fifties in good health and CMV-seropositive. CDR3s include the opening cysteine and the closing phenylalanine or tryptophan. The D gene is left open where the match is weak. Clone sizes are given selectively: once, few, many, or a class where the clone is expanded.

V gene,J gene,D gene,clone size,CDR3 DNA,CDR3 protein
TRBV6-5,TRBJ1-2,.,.,TGTGCCAGCAGTCTCGACAGGTCTCGAGCTGGCTACACCTTC,CASSLDRSRAGYTF
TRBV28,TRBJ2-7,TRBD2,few,TGTGCCAGCTTACAGGGACTAGCGGGACGAGACGAGCAGTACTTC,CASLQGLAGRDEQYF
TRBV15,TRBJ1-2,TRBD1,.,TGTGCCACCAGCTCCCTTGGACAGGGCCTTAGGGGCTACACCTTC,CATSSLGQGLRGYTF
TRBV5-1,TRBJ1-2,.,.,TGCGCCAGCAGCCCGGGGTGGGTCGGCTACACCTTC,CASSPGWVGYTF
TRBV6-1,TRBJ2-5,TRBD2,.,TGTGCCAGCACTAGACTAGCGGGGGGGCGGGAGACCCAGTACTTC,CASTRLAGGRETQYF
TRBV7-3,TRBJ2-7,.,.,TGTGCCAGCAGCTTAAACGGTGCAGGGGCGGGCGAGCAGTACTTC,CASSLNGAGAGEQYF
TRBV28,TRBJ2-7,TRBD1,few,TGTGCCAGCAGGCCCCGGGGGACAGGGATCTACGAGCAGTACTTC,CASRPRGTGIYEQYF
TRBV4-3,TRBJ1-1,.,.,TGCGCCAGCAGCCAAGGCGGGGTGAACACTGAAGCTTTCTTT,CASSQGGVNTEAFF
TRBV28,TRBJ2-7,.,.,TGTGCCAGCAGTTTACAACCGGGGGAGCAGTACTTC,CASSLQPGEQYF
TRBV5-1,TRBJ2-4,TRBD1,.,TGCGCCAGCAGCGGACCGGGACAGGGATCACAATCAAACATTCAGTACTTC,CASSGPGQGSQSNIQYF
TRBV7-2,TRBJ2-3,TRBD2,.,TGTGCCAGCAGCTTACCTGGACTAGCTAACACAGATACGCAGTATTTT,CASSLPGLANTDTQYF
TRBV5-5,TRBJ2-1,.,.,TGTGCCAGCAGAGGGTCCCGGGGTAGCTCCTACAATGAGCAGTTCTTC,CASRGSRGSSYNEQFF
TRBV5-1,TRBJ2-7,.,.,TGCGCCAGCAGCTTGACAACCCCCTACGAGCAGTACTTC,CASSLTTPYEQYF
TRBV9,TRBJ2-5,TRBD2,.,TGTGCCAGCAGAGTGGCGGGGACTAGCGGGGGGCGGGAGACCCAGTACTTC,CASRVAGTSGGRETQYF
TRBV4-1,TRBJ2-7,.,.,TGCGCCAGCAGCCGAACCAACACGGCAGGGGTAGGCTCCGTAGGAGAGCAGTACTTC,CASSRTNTAGVGSVGEQYF
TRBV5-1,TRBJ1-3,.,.,TGCGCCAGCAGCTTGGCTGGGGGGTTCGCTGGAAACACCATATATTTT,CASSLAGGFAGNTIYF
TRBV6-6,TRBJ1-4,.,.,TGTGCCAGCAGTTACCCTGTTGCAACTAATGAAAAACTGTTTTTT,CASSYPVATNEKLFF
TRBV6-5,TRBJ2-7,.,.,TGTGCCAGCAGTTTACAGGAAGGGTCCTACGAGCAGTACTTC,CASSLQEGSYEQYF
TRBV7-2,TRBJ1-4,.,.,TGTGCCAGCAGCCTTCGACAGACAACTAATGAAAAACTGTTTTTT,CASSLRQTTNEKLFF
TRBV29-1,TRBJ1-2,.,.,TGCAGCGTTACGACCTCCGCCTTGGGGGGCTATGGCTACACCTTC,CSVTTSALGGYGYTF
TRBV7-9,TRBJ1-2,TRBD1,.,TGTGCCAGCAGCATCCCCGGGACAGGGGCCCGAATTGGCTACACCTTC,CASSIPGTGARIGYTF
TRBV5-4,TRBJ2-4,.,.,TGTGCCAGCAGCTTGGCCAGTCAGGGCAAAAACATTCAGTACTTC,CASSLASQGKNIQYF
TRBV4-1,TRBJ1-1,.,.,TGCGCCAGCAGCCAAGCCCCCACAGGGAACACTGAAGCTTTCTTT,CASSQAPTGNTEAFF
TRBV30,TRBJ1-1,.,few,TGTGCCTGGAGTGTAAGCGCCGGGAACACTGAAGCTTTCTTT,CAWSVSAGNTEAFF
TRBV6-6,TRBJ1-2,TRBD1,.,TGTGCCAGCAGTTACCCGACAGGGGGAAGCTATGGCTACACCTTC,CASSYPTGGSYGYTF
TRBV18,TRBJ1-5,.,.,TGTGCCAGCTCCCCCCAAAAGGGGGTTGGACAGCCCCAGCATTTT,CASSPQKGVGQPQHF
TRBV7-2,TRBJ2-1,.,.,TGTGCCAGCAGCTTAGCCCAAGGGGGCAATGAGCAGTTCTTC,CASSLAQGGNEQFF
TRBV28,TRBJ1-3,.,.,TGTGCCAGCAGTTTAGGCAGGGTAAAGGGAAACACCATATATTTT,CASSLGRVKGNTIYF
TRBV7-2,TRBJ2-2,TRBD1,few,TGTGCCACCTCCGTATGGGGGGGACAGGGGGACACCGGGGAGCTGTTTTTT,CATSVWGGQGDTGELFF
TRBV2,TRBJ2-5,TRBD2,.,TGTGCCTGGGGACTAGCGGGACTCCAACAGACCCAGTACTTC,CAWGLAGLQQTQYF
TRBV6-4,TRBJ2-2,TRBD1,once,TGTGCCAGCAGTGACCGGGACAGGGGCGGGGAGCTGTTTTTT,CASSDRDRGGELFF
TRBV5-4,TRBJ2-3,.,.,TGTGCCAGCAGCTTGGTTCATCTAGGCACAGATACGCAGTATTTT,CASSLVHLGTDTQYF
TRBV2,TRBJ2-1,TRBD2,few,TGTGCCAGCAGTGAGCCTAGCGGGGGTGGTGAGCAGTTCTTC,CASSEPSGGGEQFF
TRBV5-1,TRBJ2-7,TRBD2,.,TGCGCCAGCAGACGATTAGCGGGGGGTTTTTACGAGCAGTACTTC,CASRRLAGGFYEQYF
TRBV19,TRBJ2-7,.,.,TGTGCCAGTAGTATAGGTTACAGCTACGAGCAGTACTTC,CASSIGYSYEQYF
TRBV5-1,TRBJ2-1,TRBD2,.,TGCGCCAGCAGCTTGTCGAGCGGGAGGCAATACGAGCAGTTCTTC,CASSLSSGRQYEQFF
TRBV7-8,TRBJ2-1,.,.,TGTGCCAGCAGCCCCCTTGATGGCCTAGTGGAGTTCTTC,CASSPLDGLVEFF